A single sample is the source of the 31 T cell receptor beta chains below, sequenced in a study of graft-versus-host responses after intestinal transplantation. These receptors have no known antigen. Some clones are missing from TCRdb's copy, which holds only in-frame ones; the method was immunoSEQ multiplex PCR. The sample carries around 100,000 clones, approximately 84% recorded once. The material sequenced was unstimulated CD4+ T cells sorted from spleen or lymph node cells, taken before transplant. These receptors originate from a human donor who was the organ donor for an intestinal transplant.

V is TRBV28 and J is TRBJ2-3; no firm D call. Trimming took off 2 bases at V and 2 bases at J, with 5 bases between the two ends. The V gene's germline CDR1 is MDHEN and CDR2 SYDVKM. This CDR3 spans 13 amino acids. The CDR3 coding sequence is TGTGCCAGCAGTTTACGGTACACAGATACGCAGTATTTT. The encoded protein is CASSLRYTDTQYF.

The chain links TRBV30 to TRBJ1-1, with a possible D match to TRBD1 (5 bases). V lost 0 bases and J lost 5, with 22 bases in between. The CDR3 is 17 amino acids. Germline CDR1 GTSNPN, CDR2 SVGIG (reference sequence). This CDR3 is CAWSVQSGWEGRTEAFF. CDR3 sequence (DNA): TGTGCCTGGAGTGTACAGTCAGGGTGGGAAGGAAGGACTGAAGCTTTCTTT.

V gene TRBV19 combines with J gene TRBJ1-1, with D maybe TRBD1 (5 bases). The CDR3 has 15 residues. The germline V gene encodes CDR1 LNHDA and CDR2 SQIVND (reference sequence). Trimming pared 3 bases from V and 1 base from J, leaving 12 bases between. DNA of the CDR3: TGTGCCAGTAGTATGGGGGGTTTAAGGAACACTGAAGCTTTCTTT. Its translation: CASSMGGLRNTEAFF.

The V call is TRBV2, the J call TRBJ1-2; no definite D call. This CDR3 contains 12 residues. The germline CDR1 and CDR2 sequences are SNHLY and FYNNEI. Trimming stripped 8 bases from V and 4 bases from J, with 11 bases between. CDR3 in DNA: TGTGCCAGCGGGCTACAAGGCTATGGCTACACCTTC. Its translation: CASGLQGYGYTF.

The J gene is TRBJ1-2, the V gene TRBV6-1; D perhaps matches TRBD1 (5 bases). Germline assignment: CDR1 MNHNS and CDR2 SASEGT. The length of the CDR3 is 15 residues. Trimming removed 1 base at V and 5 bases at J, with 14 bases between. The CDR3 DNA follows: TGTGCCAGCAGTGAAGGCAGGGACCCTTTTTATGGCTACACCTTC. Translation: CASSEGRDPFYGYTF.

This clone has only one observation. The chain recombines TRBV11-2 with TRBJ1-4, with D possibly matching TRBD1 (6 bases). Germline-derived CDR1 and CDR2 are SGHAT and FQNNGV. Deletions cut 4 bases from V and 6 bases from J, with 15 bases between. This CDR3 has 15 residues. This CDR3 is CASSSVRGGYEKLFF. In nucleotides, the CDR3 is TGTGCCAGCAGCTCCGTACGTGGGGGCTATGAAAAACTGTTTTTT.

The chain employs TRBV6-1 and TRBJ2-7; 8 bases agree with TRBD1. Germline values: CDR1 MNHNS, CDR2 SASEGT. V dropped 5 bases and J dropped 7; count of bases not matched to a gene: 13. The CDR3 runs to 15 residues. The CDR3 loop reads CASSSGPGGAGEQYF. The CDR3 DNA is TGTGCCAGCAGTTCAGGCCCAGGGGGCGCGGGGGAGCAGTACTTC.

The count of this clone is one. An end of the junction differs from the germline gene, which may be a read error. This chain joins TRBV7-2 and TRBJ2-2, with TRBD2 as a possible D gene (7 bases). Germline V CDR1 and CDR2: SGHTA, FQGNSA. This CDR3 region has 17 residues. The CDR3, as DNA: TGTGCCAGCAGCCCGCGGAAGGGGGGGCCGAATACCGGGGAGCTGTTTTTT. Protein product: CASSPRKGGPNTGELFF.

The chain employs TRBV4-1 and TRBJ2-5; D remains unclear. V was pared by 3 bases and J by 5 bases, with 10 bases between. There are 13 residues in the CDR3. CDR1 MGHRA and CDR2 YSYEKL come from the germline V gene. CDR3 region: CASSHQRRETQYF. CDR3 in DNA: TGCGCCAGCAGCCACCAGCGCCGGGAGACCCAGTACTTC.

The chain carries TRBV5-6 and TRBJ1-2; D may be TRBD1 (6 bases). The CDR3 runs to 13 residues. CDR1 and CDR2 from the germline V gene are SGHDT and YYEEEE. V was clipped by 1 base and J by 8 bases, with 12 bases between them. This CDR3 reads CASSLYRVGGYTF. DNA for the CDR3: TGTGCCAGCAGCTTGTACAGGGTCGGGGGCTACACCTTC.

The genes are TRBV14 and TRBJ2-2; D uncertain. Trimming removed 1 base from V and 0 bases from J, with 9 bases in between. This CDR3 has 16 residues. The germline CDR1 and CDR2 sequences are SGHDN and FVKESK. For the CDR3, the DNA is TGTGCCAGCAGCCAAGTACGGGTTACGAACACCGGGGAGCTGTTTTTT. It encodes CASSQVRVTNTGELFF.

The rearrangement joins TRBV5-1 to TRBJ2-5; D is undetermined. The V end lost 5 bases, the J end lost 2 bases, and 7 bases lay between the germline ends. The length of the CDR3 is 12 residues. The germline gives CDR1 SGHRS, CDR2 YFSETQ. CDR3 nucleotides: TGCGCCAGCAGGTTGACGCAAGAGACCCAGTACTTC. This sequence encodes CASRLTQETQYF.

V is TRBV5-5 and J is TRBJ2-7; tentatively, D is TRBD1 or TRBD2 (5 bases each). There are 15 residues in the CDR3. The germline V gene encodes CDR1 SGHKS and CDR2 YYEKEE (reference sequence). Trimming removed 4 bases from V and 3 bases from J, with 17 bases in between. The CDR3 sequence: CASSPNWGSGYEQYF. For the CDR3, the DNA is TGTGCCAGCAGCCCTAACTGGGGGTCGGGCTACGAGCAGTACTTC.

V and J are TRBV6-1 and TRBJ1-1, with D hard to call. This CDR3 has 13 residues. Germline V gene sequence: CDR1 MNHNS, CDR2 SASEGT. Trimming removed 5 bases from V and 2 bases from J, with 9 bases in between. The CDR3 coding sequence is TGTGCCAGCAGTTCCTTCTATAACACTGAAGCTTTCTTT. It codes for CASSSFYNTEAFF.

The V call is TRBV28, the J call TRBJ1-2, with no clear D. V was cut by 1 base and J by 7 bases, with 13 bases left in between. CDR3 size: 14 residues. Germline lookup yields CDR1 MDHEN and CDR2 SYDVKM. CDR3 DNA sequence: TGTGCCAGCAGTTTATCAGTAGCAGCGGGTGGCTACACCTTC. This sequence encodes CASSLSVAAGGYTF.

The chain has TRBV11-2 and TRBJ1-6; 8 bases are a match to TRBD1. The CDR3 length is 15 residues. The germline gives CDR1 SGHAT, CDR2 FQNNGV. Trimming at V came to 4 bases and at J to 7 bases, leaving 6 bases not matched to a gene. CDR3: CASSSRDRSNSPLHF. The DNA for the CDR3 is TGTGCCAGCAGCTCTCGGGACAGGAGCAATTCACCCCTCCACTTT.

This clone was recorded only once. The gene calls are TRBV10-1 and TRBJ2-3; D is undetermined. The CDR3 is made up of 12 amino acids. CDR1 is WNHNN and CDR2 is SYGVQD in the germline V gene (reference sequence). Trimming took 5 bases from V and 0 from J, leaving 3 bases between them. The DNA of the CDR3 is TGCGCCAGCAGTTTCAGCACAGATACGCAGTATTTT. It is translated as CASSFSTDTQYF.

The rearrangement uses TRBV6-5 and TRBJ2-1; TRBD1 might be the D (5 bases). Germline loops: CDR1 MNHEY, CDR2 SVGAGI. The length of the CDR3 is 14 residues. The V and J ends lost 5 bases and 6 bases respectively, with 14 bases between them. The CDR3 DNA sequence: TGTGCCAGCAGTCGCCGACAGCAGATCAATGAGCAGTTCTTC. It encodes CASSRRQQINEQFF.

The rearrangement joins TRBV30 to TRBJ2-7; 8 bases line up with TRBD1. The CDR3 covers 14 residues. V lost 5 bases, J lost 4 bases, and 10 bases stayed unmatched. CDR1 is GTSNPN, CDR2 SVGIG, per germline (reference sequence). The CDR3 coding sequence is TGTGCCTGGGGGGGGACAGGTCGTAAATACGAGCAGTACTTC. Encoded protein: CAWGGTGRKYEQYF.

The chain has TRBV27 and TRBJ1-2; maybe TRBD1 (6 bases). Germline-derived CDR1 and CDR2 are MNHEY and SMNVEV (reference sequence). With 3 bases removed from V and 4 bases from J, the gap between germline ends came to 9 bases. This CDR3 has 13 amino acids. CDR3 nucleotides: TGTGCCAGCAGTTTGTCAGGGGTCTATGGCTACACCTTC. Its translation is CASSLSGVYGYTF.

The rearrangement joins TRBV7-8 to TRBJ2-5; 11 nucleotides align to TRBD2. This CDR3 is 17 amino acids long. J was trimmed by 0 bases and V by 1 base; bases with no gene match: 4. Germline V gene data show CDR1 as SGHVS and CDR2 as FQNEAQ. The CDR3 reads CASSLVAGGPYQETQYF. The DNA of the CDR3 is TGTGCCAGCAGCTTAGTAGCGGGGGGGCCCTACCAAGAGACCCAGTACTTC.

The V call is TRBV5-1, the J call TRBJ2-5; maybe TRBD1 (6 bases). Trimming left V 4 bases short and J 5 bases short, with 12 bases between. The CDR3 loop spans 13 amino acids. Germline CDR1 is SGHRS and CDR2 is YFSETQ. The CDR3: CASSQQQGETQYF. Written as DNA, the CDR3 is TGCGCCAGCAGCCAACAGCAGGGGGAGACCCAGTACTTC.

CDR3 DNA: TGTGCCAGCAGCTTACTTGCAGGTGGGGAAGCTTTCTTT. This gives the protein CASSLLAGGEAFF. The rearrangement joins TRBV7-3 to TRBJ1-1; D remains ambiguous. Trimming cost V 2 bases and J 8 bases, with 12 bases left between them. The CDR3 runs 13 residues. The germline V gene encodes CDR1 SGHTA and CDR2 FQGTGA.

In DNA, the CDR3 is TGTGCCAGCAGCCAAGCCAGGGGGCAGGGGGAGACCCAGTACTTC. Protein product: CASSQARGQGETQYF. This chain connects TRBV4-2 to TRBJ2-5; 8 bases fit TRBD1. Germline CDR1 reads LGHNA; CDR2 reads YNFKEQ. The length of the CDR3 is 15 residues. V gave up 1 base and J gave up 5 bases; unmatched junction bases: 6.

This clone came up once. V usage is TRBV7-8 and J usage is TRBJ2-2, with D unclear. In germline, CDR1 is SGHVS, CDR2 FQNEAQ. The CDR3 runs 14 residues. Trimming pared 5 bases from V and 9 bases from J, leaving 16 bases between. CDR3 DNA sequence: TGTGCCAGCAGCCATCGCGACCCGACAAGGGAGCTGTTTTTT. Translating it yields CASSHRDPTRELFF.

The V call is TRBV18, the J call TRBJ1-2; a possible D gene is TRBD1 (6 bases). Germline CDR1 and CDR2: KGHSH and LQKENI. The V gene lost 3 bases and the J gene lost 3 bases, with 8 bases spanning the gap. The CDR3 consists of 13 residues. As DNA, the CDR3 is TGTGCCAGCTCACCGAACAGGGACTATGGCTACACCTTC. Amino acid sequence: CASSPNRDYGYTF. Full variable domain (rest looked up from reference TRBV18 and TRBJ1-2): NAGVMQNPRHLVRRRGQEARLRCSPMKGHSHVYWYRQLPEEGLKFMVYLQKENIIDESGMPKERFSAEFPKEGPSILRIQQVVRGDSAAYFCASSPNRDYGYTFGSGTRLTVV.

This sequence joins TRBV30 and TRBJ1-1, with 7 positions matching TRBD1. Germline CDR1 GTSNPN, CDR2 SVGIG (reference sequence). J lost 12 bases, V lost 3 bases, and 7 bases had no gene match. This CDR3 comprises 11 residues. CDR3 DNA: TGTGCCTGGAGCCGGACAGGAGAAACTTTCTTT. It yields the protein CAWSRTGETFF.

J is TRBJ2-7 and V is TRBV6-5; 8 nucleotides agree with TRBD1. V lost 5 bases, J lost 2 bases, and 2 bases stayed unmatched. CDR1 and CDR2 from the germline V gene are MNHEY and SVGAGI. The CDR3 has 13 residues. The DNA of the CDR3 is TGTGCCAGCAGTGGGGACAGGACCTACGAGCAGTACTTC. Translating it yields CASSGDRTYEQYF.

The V gene is TRBV2, the J gene TRBJ1-5; D unresolved. The V and J ends lost 8 bases and 0 bases respectively, with 5 bases between them. The length of the CDR3 is 12 residues. Germline loops: CDR1 SNHLY, CDR2 FYNNEI. CDR3 protein: CASQPSNQPQHF. The CDR3 bases are TGTGCCAGCCAGCCTAGCAATCAGCCCCAGCATTTT. Drawing the rest from reference TRBV2 and TRBJ1-5, the complete variable domain is EPEVTQTPSHQVTQMGQEVILRCVPISNHLYFYWYRQILGQKVEFLVSFYNNEISEKSEIFDDQFSVERPDGSNFTLKIRSTKLEDSAMYFCASQPSNQPQHFGDGTRLSIL.

The chain has TRBV2 and TRBJ2-7, with TRBD1 matching 11 bases. This CDR3 is 15 amino acids long. Germline values: CDR1 SNHLY, CDR2 FYNNEI. Trimming took 6 bases from V and 2 from J; bases not matched to a gene: 6. CDR3 sequence: CASSLGTGGPYEQYF. CDR3 DNA: TGTGCCAGCAGCCTTGGGACAGGGGGACCCTACGAGCAGTACTTC.

The chain couples TRBV7-3 to TRBJ1-1; D not resolved. Trimming shortened V by 2 bases and J by 4 bases, and 8 bases separated the two germline ends. The CDR3 has 13 residues. Per germline, CDR1 SGHTA and CDR2 FQGTGA. The DNA of the CDR3 is TGTGCCAGCAGCTTAGACTTCGCCACTGAAGCTTTCTTT. Its protein product is CASSLDFATEAFF.